Included here is one TCR beta chain sequence, with context. Which antigen it targets is not known. No base qualities exist here, and no much larger clone lies one base off it. The trim is 8 bases for V and 5 bases for J, with a gap of 6 bases between the germline ends. In the germline V gene (reference sequence), CDR1 corresponds to LNHNV and CDR2 to YYDKDF. Taken from cysteine to phenylalanine, the CDR3 has 11 residues. CDR3 DNA is the only sequence kept; it has 33 bases, read in frame from the first base. These data come from a study of patients and donors after allogeneic stem cell transplantation (dated by TCRdb to about 2020). The library was obtained by RT-PCR. Instrument used: NextSeq 550. The public reads were run again by TCRdb, first through fastp at Q25 and then through MiXCR, and only productive beta chains were kept. Rows with one shared CDR3 protein collapse into an entry with the most common genes and DNA. The sample table records tens of thousands of distinct CDR3 sequences; roughly 30% of these occur just once. The top ten clonotypes cover around 47% of the sample.

This clonotype was sampled from a human donor who was either an allogeneic HSCT recipient or a stem cell or donor lymphocyte infusion donor (not recorded which). It is not recorded whose cells these are; they may come from a transplant donor. Here the chain combines TRBV15 and TRBJ2-2; a tentative D match to TRBD2 spans 5 bases. Material: blood, either unsorted or a sorted T cell fraction (not recorded which). The base sequence is TGTGCCACCTGGGAGACCGGGGAGCTGTTTTTT. Its protein reads: CATWETGELFF.